This T cell receptor beta chain was recorded in a study of blood T cell repertoires in COVID-19. Sequencing used immunoSEQ multiplex PCR; TCRdb keeps in-frame clones, though not all of them. The profile shows tens of thousands of clones, about 80% of them singletons. The CDR3 has 14 residues. Germline assignment: CDR1 LGHDT and CDR2 YNNKEL (reference sequence). V was cut by 4 bases and J by 5 bases, with 15 bases left in between. The clonotype comes from a man aged 65-85 years with acute or convalescent COVID-19. Sequenced: peripheral blood. The rearrangement uses TRBV3-1 (or the pseudogene TRBV3-2) and TRBJ2-7, with D possibly being TRBD2 (5 bases). In DNA form, the CDR3 reads TGTGCCAGCAGCCTCGGACTTGTCGCCGACGAGCAGTACTTC. Translated, it gives CASSLGLVADEQYF.